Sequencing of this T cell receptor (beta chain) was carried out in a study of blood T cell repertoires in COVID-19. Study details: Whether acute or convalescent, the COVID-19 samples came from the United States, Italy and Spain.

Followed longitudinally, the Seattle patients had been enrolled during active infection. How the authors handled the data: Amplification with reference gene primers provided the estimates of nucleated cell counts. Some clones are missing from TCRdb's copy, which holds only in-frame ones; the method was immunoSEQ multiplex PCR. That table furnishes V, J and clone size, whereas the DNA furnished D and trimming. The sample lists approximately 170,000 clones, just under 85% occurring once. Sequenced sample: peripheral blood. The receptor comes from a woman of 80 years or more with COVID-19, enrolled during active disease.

CDR3 bases: TGCGCCAGCAGCCCCTGGGGGAGGGACGGCACAGATACGCAGTATTTT. Amino acid sequence: CASSPWGRDGTDTQYF. The V gene is TRBV4-3, the J gene TRBJ2-3, with TRBD2 matching over 7 bases. This CDR3 has 16 residues. With 4 bases clipped from V and 1 base from J, the junction kept 8 bases outside the gene matches. The V gene's germline CDR1 is LGHNA and CDR2 YSLEER.